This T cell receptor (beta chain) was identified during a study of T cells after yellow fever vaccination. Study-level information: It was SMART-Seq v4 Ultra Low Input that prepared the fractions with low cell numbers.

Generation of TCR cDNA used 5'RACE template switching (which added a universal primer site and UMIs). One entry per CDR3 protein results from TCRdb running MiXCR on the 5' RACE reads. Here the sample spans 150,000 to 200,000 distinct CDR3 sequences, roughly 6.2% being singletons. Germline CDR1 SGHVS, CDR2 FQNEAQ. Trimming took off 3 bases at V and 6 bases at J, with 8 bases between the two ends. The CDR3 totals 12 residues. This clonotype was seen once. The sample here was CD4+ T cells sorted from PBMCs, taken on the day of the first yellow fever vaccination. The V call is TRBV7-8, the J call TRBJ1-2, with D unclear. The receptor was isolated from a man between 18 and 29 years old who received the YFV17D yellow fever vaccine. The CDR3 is CASSFTANGYTF. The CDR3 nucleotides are TGTGCCAGCAGCTTTACGGCGAATGGCTACACCTTC. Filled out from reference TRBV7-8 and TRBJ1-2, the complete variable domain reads GAGVSQSPRYKVAKRGQDVALRCDPISGHVSLFWYQQALGQGPEFLTYFQNEAQLDKSGLPSDRFFAERPEGSVSTLKIQRTQQEDSAVYLCASSFTANGYTFGSGTRLTVV.